This T cell receptor (beta chain) derives from a study of blood T cell dynamics during melanoma immunotherapy. Here immunoSEQ multiplex PCR was the method, and the copy in TCRdb shows in-frame clones only, minus some. Here the sample spans approximately 4,500 clones, around 96% being singletons. The time point denotes: pre-treatment baseline. The germline V gene encodes CDR1 MDHEN and CDR2 SYDVKM. This CDR3 is 10 amino acids long. V was cut by 1 base and J by 5 bases, with 0 bases left in between. J is TRBJ2-7 and V is TRBV28; no clear D. This clonotype was obtained from a human donor with melanoma. The sample here was effector memory CD8+ T cells from blood, taken from a patient treated with checkpoint blockade. The chain's CDR3 is CASSLYEQYF. The CDR3 DNA reads TGTGCCAGCAGTTTATACGAGCAGTACTTC.